This TCR beta chain was sequenced in a study of blood T cell repertoires in COVID-19. Study as a whole: Sample material is recorded as cDNA or gDNA derived from T cells, B-cell-depleted T cells, or PBMCs.

Assay: immunoSEQ multiplex PCR; the TCRdb copy retains only in-frame clones and omits some. Among roughly 160,000 clones listed, around 90% were seen once. Trimming cost V 10 bases and J 4 bases, with 11 bases left between them. Germline V lookup: CDR1 MNHEY, CDR2 SMNVEV (reference sequence). CDR3 length: 12 amino acids. The V call is TRBV27, the J call TRBJ2-1; maybe TRBD1 (7 bases). Sequenced material: peripheral blood. This clonotype was sampled from a young man with acute or convalescent COVID-19. The CDR3 is CATQGGYNEQFF. DNA for the CDR3: TGTGCCACCCAGGGGGGATACAATGAGCAGTTCTTC.